This T cell receptor (beta chain) stems from a study of T cells expressing NK-cell markers. Study details: In sorted CD3+CD56+NKG2C+, CD3+CD56+NKG2C- and CD3+CD56-NKG2C+ T cells, TCR beta repertoires were obtained. Within the sequenced cohort of eight donors, seven exhibited HCMV seropositivity and one was seronegative.

Whole-study findings and limits: In roughly six donors, dominant CD3+CD56+NKG2C+ clonotypes ranked among the top 10 CD8+ clonotypes.

A remark on this clonotype: Its antigen is still unknown.

Production of TCR beta cDNA relied on 5'RACE template switching with UMIs. From its re-call of the 5' RACE reads, TCRdb lists each CDR3 protein once, without DNA. The specimen's table records 500,000 to 700,000 distinct CDR3 sequences. This CDR3 has 13 amino acids. Material for sequencing was blood T cells: a sorted CD56 or NKG2C T cell subset, CD4+ or CD8+ T cells, or bulk PBMC T cells (not recorded which). This receptor was obtained from a man aged 18 to 30 in good health. This chain uses TRBV12-3 or TRBV12-4 with TRBJ2-3; the TRBD2 assignment by TCRdb is unverifiable without DNA. The CDR3 sequence: CASCRGGGDTQYF.